Here is one TCR beta chain with its context. The data are from a study of siplizumab effects on memory and regulatory T cells. TCRdb's copy holds only in-frame clones and misses some; the assay was immunoSEQ multiplex PCR. The table includes just under 85,000 clones, approximately 90% detected once. Per the germline V gene, CDR1 is SGHAT and CDR2 is FQNNGV. The CDR3 covers 14 residues. Deletions cut 4 bases from V and 2 bases from J, with 11 bases between. V usage is TRBV11-2 and J usage is TRBJ2-5; a possible D gene is TRBD1 (6 bases). Sequencing was performed on Tregs sorted from blood. This receptor was obtained from a human donor in good health. The CDR3 loop is CASSWGQGQETQYF. The DNA for the CDR3 is TGTGCCAGCAGCTGGGGGCAGGGTCAAGAGACCCAGTACTTC. The complete variable domain, with remaining parts taken from reference TRBV11-2 and TRBJ2-5, reads EAGVAQSPRYKIIEKRQSVAFWCNPISGHATLYWYQQILGQGPKLLIQFQNNGVVDDSQLPKDRFSAERLKGVDSTLKIQPAKLEDSAVYLCASSWGQGQETQYFGPGTRLLVL.